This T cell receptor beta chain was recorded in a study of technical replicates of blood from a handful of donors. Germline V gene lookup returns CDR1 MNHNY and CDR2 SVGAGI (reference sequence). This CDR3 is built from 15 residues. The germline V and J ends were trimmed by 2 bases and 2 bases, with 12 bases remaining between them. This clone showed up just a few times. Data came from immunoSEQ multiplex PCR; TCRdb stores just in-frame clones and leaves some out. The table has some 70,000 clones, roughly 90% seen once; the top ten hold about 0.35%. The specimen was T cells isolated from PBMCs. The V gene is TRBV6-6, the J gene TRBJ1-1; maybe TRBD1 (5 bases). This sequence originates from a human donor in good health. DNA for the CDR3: TGTGCCAGCAGTTACCGGACACGGGTAAACACTGAAGCTTTCTTT. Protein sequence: CASSYRTRVNTEAFF.